Shown below are 29 T cell receptor beta chains from a single sample sequenced in a study of T cell changes during pregnancy in multiple sclerosis. Using immunoSEQ multiplex PCR, the repertoire was profiled, and TCRdb retains in-frame clones only, with some absent. The sample lists 40,000 or so clones; about 87% were seen once. The sample was CD4+ T cells from peripheral blood mononuclear cells, taken before pregnancy. The receptors come from a female donor with multiple sclerosis, enrolled in a pregnancy study.

The genes are TRBV6-1 and TRBJ1-6, with D possibly being TRBD1 (5 bases). The CDR3 runs 14 residues. V was trimmed by 8 bases and J by 5 bases, leaving 13 bases between them. Germline CDR1 reads MNHNS; CDR2 reads SASEGT. CDR3 sequence reads: CASSRTQDNSPLHF. Here the CDR3 DNA reads TGTGCCAGCTCAAGGACACAAGATAATTCACCCCTCCACTTT.

V usage is TRBV4-1 and J usage is TRBJ1-2; 8 bases are a match to TRBD1. V lost 6 bases to trimming and J lost 7 bases; unmatched junction nucleotides: 16. The CDR3 extends over 16 amino acids. CDR1 is MGHRA, CDR2 YSYEKL, per germline. The CDR3 sequence: CASSSTTRGRSGGYTF. The CDR3 DNA sequence: TGCGCCAGCAGTTCTACAACCAGGGGGCGAAGTGGTGGCTACACCTTC.

The chain combines TRBV7-2 with TRBJ2-7, with 8 bases aligning to TRBD2. Looked up from germline, CDR1 is SGHTA and CDR2 is FQGNSA. Losses at the gene ends were 4 bases for V and 0 bases for J; bases not matched to a gene: 8. The CDR3 totals 16 residues. CDR3 sequence: CASSSRRGGSSYEQYF. The CDR3 DNA sequence: TGTGCCAGCAGCTCAAGACGGGGGGGAAGCTCCTACGAGCAGTACTTC.

V is TRBV10-3 and J is TRBJ2-1; tentative D call: TRBD2 (6 bases). Germline V gene lookup returns CDR1 ENHRY and CDR2 SYGVKD. CDR3 length: 14 amino acids. The V end was cut by 7 bases, the J end by 12 bases, with 22 bases between. The CDR3 nucleotides are TGTGCCATCACCCCGGGAGACCCAGTCTGGGGGCAGTTCTTC. Protein: CAITPGDPVWGQFF.

Comments on this clone: In the same sample, other DNA sequences code for this CDR3. This rearrangement joins TRBV2 to TRBJ1-2; D is uncertain. The CDR3 spans 12 residues. V lost 8 bases and J lost 8, with 15 bases in between. Germline lookup yields CDR1 SNHLY and CDR2 FYNNEI. In DNA, the CDR3 is TGTGCCAGCGAGGGAGGGTTGGCCGGCTACACCTTC. As protein: CASEGGLAGYTF.

This clone was detected only once. The V gene is TRBV10-3, the J gene TRBJ1-2; the match to TRBD1 covers 8 bases. The V segment lost 5 bases and the J segment 4 bases; nucleotides outside the gene matches: 9. This CDR3 spans 15 amino acids. CDR1 ENHRY and CDR2 SYGVKD come from the germline V gene. Here the CDR3 reads CAISSGTGKIYGYTF. The DNA of the CDR3 is TGTGCCATCAGTTCCGGGACAGGCAAGATCTATGGCTACACCTTC.

The V gene is TRBV18, the J gene TRBJ1-1, with 7 bases matching TRBD1. V gave up 3 bases and J gave up 4 bases; unmatched junction bases: 11. Germline V gene data show CDR1 as KGHSH and CDR2 as LQKENI. The CDR3 consists of 16 residues. In DNA, the CDR3 is TGTGCCAGCTCACCGAGACAGGGAAGCCGGGTCACTGAAGCTTTCTTT. It yields the protein CASSPRQGSRVTEAFF.

This clone was counted a single time. V gene TRBV18 combines with J gene TRBJ1-4, with 9 bases aligning to TRBD1. Germline V gene sequence: CDR1 KGHSH, CDR2 LQKENI. V lost 3 bases, J lost 4 bases, and 12 bases stayed unmatched. CDR3 length: 18 amino acids. CDR3 in DNA: TGTGCCAGCTCACCGCAACCGGGACAGGGTCCACTTAATGAAAAACTGTTTTTT. This gives the protein CASSPQPGQGPLNEKLFF.

V and J are TRBV19 and TRBJ2-3; 10 bases are shared with TRBD2. The trim removed 1 base at V and 2 bases at J, leaving 9 bases unmatched. The germline V gene encodes CDR1 LNHDA and CDR2 SQIVND (reference sequence). The CDR3 is 18 residues long. The CDR3 nucleotides read TGTGCCAGTAGTATAGGGCCTAGCGGGGGCGGATACACAGATACGCAGTATTTT. This gives the protein CASSIGPSGGGYTDTQYF.

The chain links TRBV18 to TRBJ1-2, with TRBD1 as a possible D gene (6 bases). Trimming stripped 3 bases from V and 0 bases from J, with 8 bases between. The CDR3 extends over 14 amino acids. Germline CDR1 KGHSH, CDR2 LQKENI. The CDR3 DNA reads TGTGCCAGCTCACCCCAGGGGTCTAACTATGGCTACACCTTC. Translating gives CASSPQGSNYGYTF.

The V and J genes are TRBV10-3 and TRBJ1-2; TRBD1 agrees at 8 bases. J lost 14 bases, V lost 3 bases, and 5 bases had no gene match. There are 11 residues in the CDR3. Germline V CDR1 and CDR2: ENHRY, SYGVKD. CDR3 bases: TGTGCCATCAGTGATCAGGGGGCAATAACCTTC. It yields the protein CAISDQGAITF.

The chain couples TRBV27 to TRBJ1-2, with 7 bases that match TRBD1. Germline CDR1 reads MNHEY; CDR2 reads SMNVEV (reference sequence). The junction had 8 bases not matched to a gene; V was cut back by 5 bases and J by 8 bases. CDR3 length: 13 residues. This CDR3 reads CASSPRGFWGYTF. The CDR3 DNA reads as TGTGCCAGCAGTCCCAGGGGGTTCTGGGGCTACACCTTC.

On this clone: The junction departs from germline at one end; a sequencing error may be responsible. This sequence joins TRBV7-7 and TRBJ1-4; D might be TRBD1 (5 bases). The CDR3 sequence is 16 residues long. Germline loops: CDR1 SSHAT, CDR2 FNYEAQ (reference sequence). CDR3 nucleotide sequence: TGTGCTAGCAGCCAACTCCCGGCAGGGTGTAATGAAAAACTGTTTTTT. Its protein product is CASSQLPAGCNEKLFF.

This rearrangement joins TRBV11-2 to TRBJ2-1; TRBD1 might be the D (5 bases). The CDR3 has 15 amino acids. Germline V gene data show CDR1 as SGHAT and CDR2 as FQNNGV. Trimming cost V 3 bases and J 10 bases, with 19 bases left between them. The CDR3 region has the DNA TGTGCCAGCAGCTTCACAAGCTCCCAGGGTACCGAGCAGTTCTTC. Its translation: CASSFTSSQGTEQFF.

The chain employs TRBV6-5 and TRBJ1-2; 7 nucleotides match TRBD1. The germline V gene encodes CDR1 MNHEY and CDR2 SVGAGI. The CDR3 is made up of 14 amino acids. Unmatched junction bases numbered 8, after V lost 5 bases and J lost 5 bases. The CDR3 DNA reads as TGTGCCAGCAGTCGGGAAGGGGGCTGGTATGGCTACACCTTC. Translating gives CASSREGGWYGYTF.

The chain recombines TRBV5-1 with TRBJ2-1; D unresolved. With 0 bases removed from V and 8 bases from J, the gap between germline ends came to 12 bases. This CDR3 comprises 14 residues. The V gene's germline CDR1 is SGHRS and CDR2 YFSETQ. CDR3 nucleotides: TGCGCCAGCAGCTTGGACTCCCCGAGGTATGAGCAGTTCTTC. This translates into CASSLDSPRYEQFF.

V and J are TRBV29-1 and TRBJ1-2; 8 bases line up with TRBD1. The CDR3 is 13 amino acids. V lost 6 bases, J lost 8 bases, and 11 bases stayed unmatched. Germline V gene data show CDR1 as SQVTM and CDR2 as ANQGSEA. Written as DNA, the CDR3 is TGCAGCGTGGGGGCTCAGGGGGCTGGGGGCTACACCTTC. Translating gives CSVGAQGAGGYTF.

The CDR3 region has the DNA TGTGCCAGCAGCTTACTAGCGGGGGGCGGAGAGACCCAGTACTTC. Its protein is CASSLLAGGGETQYF. The chain recombines TRBV7-9 with TRBJ2-5; 11 nucleotides line up with TRBD2. CDR1 is SEHNR, CDR2 FQNEAQ, per germline (reference sequence). J lost 4 bases, V lost 2 bases, and 3 bases had no gene match. This CDR3 is built from 15 residues.

This chain links TRBV28 with TRBJ2-5; D gene ambiguous. The CDR3 is 12 amino acids. The V end lost 8 bases, the J end lost 1 base, and 8 bases lay between the germline ends. Germline assignment: CDR1 MDHEN and CDR2 SYDVKM. CDR3 bases: TGTGCCAGCGGCCACATCCAAGAGACCCAGTACTTC. Its protein product is CASGHIQETQYF.

V is TRBV5-1 and J is TRBJ1-6; perhaps TRBD1 as D (6 bases). From germline, CDR1 is SGHRS and CDR2 YFSETQ. Trimming left V 4 bases short and J 5 bases short, with 16 bases between. The CDR3 covers 16 residues. The CDR3: CASSQGSVFNNSPLHF. CDR3 DNA: TGCGCCAGCAGCCAGGGGAGCGTTTTCAATAATTCACCCCTCCACTTT.

This clone was seen a few times. The chain has TRBV4-3 and TRBJ1-2; perhaps TRBD1 as D (5 bases). Trimming removed 3 bases at V and 2 bases at J, with 10 bases between. There are 14 residues in the CDR3. CDR1 LGHNA and CDR2 YSLEER come from the germline V gene. The DNA of the CDR3 is TGCGCCAGCAGCCACGGAGGGACCAACTATGGCTACACCTTC. This translates into CASSHGGTNYGYTF.

The chain has TRBV5-4 and TRBJ2-3; D is uncertain. The CDR3 runs 14 residues. CDR1 is SGHNT and CDR2 is YYREEE in the germline V gene (reference sequence). V dropped 4 bases and J dropped 0 bases, with 9 bases sitting between them. In DNA, the CDR3 is TGTGCCAGCAGCCCCGTTTCTAGCACAGATACGCAGTATTTT. It specifies CASSPVSSTDTQYF.

The chain uses TRBV11-3 and TRBJ2-1; D not certain. Germline V lookup: CDR1 SGHNT, CDR2 YENEEA. The CDR3 totals 14 residues. With 0 bases removed from V and 5 bases from J, the gap between germline ends came to 8 bases. CDR3 loop: CASSLDGTHNEQFF. Here the CDR3 DNA reads TGTGCCAGCAGCTTAGATGGTACACACAATGAGCAGTTCTTC. Full variable domain (rest looked up from reference TRBV11-3 and TRBJ2-1): EAGVVQSPRYKIIEKKQPVAFWCNPISGHNTLYWYLQNLGQGPELLIRYENEEAVDDSQLPKDRFSAERLKGVDSTLKIQPAELGDSAVYLCASSLDGTHNEQFFGPGTRLTVL.

This CDR3 reads CASSPSRGETQYF. DNA for the CDR3: TGTGCCAGCTCACCATCCAGGGGAGAGACCCAGTACTTC. The chain has TRBV18 and TRBJ2-5; D is possibly TRBD1 (6 bases). The germline gives CDR1 KGHSH, CDR2 LQKENI. Between the trimmed V and J ends, which lost 2 bases and 4 bases, there was a span of 8 bases. The CDR3 is 13 amino acids.

The rearrangement joins TRBV5-1 to TRBJ1-2; 11 bases fit TRBD1. This CDR3 spans 13 amino acids. Germline CDR1 is SGHRS and CDR2 is YFSETQ. Trimming at V came to 4 bases and at J to 7 bases, leaving 3 bases not matched to a gene. For the CDR3, the DNA is TGCGCCAGCAGCCCGGACAGGGGGCTTGGCTACACCTTC. It translates to CASSPDRGLGYTF.

This clone was counted between two and nine times. The chain carries TRBV5-4 and TRBJ2-1; TRBD2 matches at 13 bases. Germline CDR1 and CDR2: SGHNT and YYREEE (reference sequence). The J segment lost 9 bases and the V segment lost 3 bases, leaving 6 bases of the junction unmatched. The CDR3 runs 15 residues. The CDR3, as DNA: TGTGCCAGCAGCTCTACTAGCGGGGGGGCCACTGAGCAGTTCTTC. As protein: CASSSTSGGATEQFF.

The V and J genes are TRBV21-1 and TRBJ2-7; the D call TRBD2 from the table was never checked on the DNA. TRBV21-1 represents a pseudogene. The CDR3 extends over 18 amino acids. The CDR3: CASSKGVGRAGGATEQYF. CDR3 coding DNA: TGTGCCAGCAGCAAAGGAGTGGGGAGAGCGGGGGGGGCTACGGAGCAGTACTTC.

The chain has TRBV9 and TRBJ2-4; 10 bases fit TRBD2. With V trimmed by 3 bases and J by 8 bases, 5 bases remained unmatched. Per the germline V gene, CDR1 is SGDLS and CDR2 is YYNGEE. CDR3 length equals 14 residues. The DNA for the CDR3 is TGTGCCAGCAGCGACCTAGCGGGGGCGGACATTCAGTACTTC. Encoded protein: CASSDLAGADIQYF. Complete variable domain (other parts from reference TRBV9 and TRBJ2-4): DSGVTQTPKHLITATGQRVTLRCSPRSGDLSVYWYQQSLDQGLQFLIQYYNGEERAKGNILERFSAQQFPDLHSELNLSSLELGDSALYFCASSDLAGADIQYFGAGTRLSVL.

V and J are TRBV10-3 and TRBJ1-6; weak D call: TRBD1 (6 bases). Germline CDR1 reads ENHRY; CDR2 reads SYGVKD. CDR3 length: 14 residues. The germline V and J ends were trimmed by 6 bases and 5 bases, with 11 bases remaining between them. CDR3 sequence: CAISTDRNNSPLHF. In nucleotides, the CDR3 is TGTGCCATCAGCACCGACAGGAATAATTCACCCCTCCACTTT.